One and the same sample provided the 32 T cell receptor beta chains below, sequenced in a study of metastatic and nonmetastatic thyroid tumors. TCRdb re-called clones from the PCR reads using MiXCR. The sample holds around 30,000 clones, 4% to 5% seen once. All patients were untreated before thyroid surgery. The sequencing sample was made of blood. The source is a female donor with papillary thyroid cancer or a benign thyroid nodule (not recorded which). Some clones in this sample may be carry-over from other donors' samples.

This clone was seen a handful of times. CDR3 sequence (DNA): TGCAGTGCTAGAAGAGGGCGGATGAACACTGAAGCTTTCTTT. Its protein product is CSARRGRMNTEAFF. J is TRBJ1-1 and V is TRBV20-1; D is ambiguous. Trimming left V 2 bases short and J 0 bases short, with 10 bases between. The CDR3 has 14 amino acids. Germline V gene lookup returns CDR1 DFQATT and CDR2 SNEGSKA (reference sequence).

This clone has only a few counts. The junction differs from germline at one of its ends, possibly a read error. The chain employs TRBV4-1 and TRBJ1-5; D is perhaps TRBD1 (6 bases). CDR3 length: 16 residues. The V gene's germline CDR1 is MGHRA and CDR2 YSYEKL. The CDR3 spells CAISAGLSGEVQPQHF. CDR3 nucleotides: TGCGCCATCAGCGCAGGACTTTCAGGGGAGGTTCAGCCCCAGCATTTT.

The table lists this clone with many counts. The chain is built from TRBV24-1 and TRBJ2-1; D unclear. The CDR3 is 15 amino acids. The V gene's germline CDR1 is KGHDR and CDR2 SFDVKD. V was cut by 9 bases and J by 0 bases, with 14 bases left in between. The CDR3 spells CATGGSVYSYNEQFF. CDR3 sequence (DNA): TGTGCCACCGGCGGCAGCGTATACTCCTACAATGAGCAGTTCTTC.

This clone was observed at least ten times. This sequence joins TRBV20-1 and TRBJ1-2, with TRBD1 as a possible D gene (5 bases). This CDR3 is 11 amino acids long. Germline loops: CDR1 DFQATT, CDR2 SNEGSKA (reference sequence). Trimming pared 3 bases from V and 8 bases from J, leaving 10 bases between. The chain's CDR3 is CSASPGGGYTF. The CDR3 DNA follows: TGCAGTGCTAGCCCTGGGGGGGGCTACACCTTC.

This clone was seen more than once but under ten times. Its ends do not fully match the called genes, so a read error is possible. Written as DNA, the CDR3 is TGTGCCAGCAGTACCCGTGGAAGCCGGACTTGGTCACCCCTACACTTT. Translated, it gives CASSTRGSRTWSPLHF. The chain joins TRBV27 to TRBJ1-6; D unclear. The germline V gene encodes CDR1 MNHEY and CDR2 SMNVEV (reference sequence). The CDR3 length is 16 residues.

This clone was seen at least ten times. The gene calls are TRBV10-3 and TRBJ2-7; D not resolved. The CDR3 extends over 14 amino acids. Trimming cost V 0 bases and J 5 bases, with 11 bases left between them. Germline assignment: CDR1 ENHRY and CDR2 SYGVKD. This CDR3 reads CAISESFSRHEQYF. The CDR3 bases are TGTGCCATCAGTGAGTCGTTTAGCAGGCACGAGCAGTACTTC.

V is TRBV6-1 and J is TRBJ1-3; D remains ambiguous. Trimming took 0 bases from V and 3 from J, leaving 3 bases between them. The germline V gene has CDR1 MNHNS and CDR2 SASEGT. This CDR3 has 13 residues. The CDR3 DNA reads TGTGCCAGCAGTGAAGCAGTTGGAAACACCATATATTTT. Its protein product is CASSEAVGNTIYF.

Many counts were recorded for this clone. V and J are TRBV2 and TRBJ2-2; D perhaps matches TRBD2 (6 bases). Germline V lookup: CDR1 SNHLY, CDR2 FYNNEI. V gave up 5 bases and J gave up 8 bases, with 12 bases separating them. The CDR3 totals 13 residues. The CDR3 DNA reads TGTGCCAGCAGTCCCGGGACTGAGGGGGAGCTGTTTTTT. The encoded protein is CASSPGTEGELFF.

This clone was observed a handful of times. The V call is TRBV7-3, the J call TRBJ2-2; 11 nucleotides agree with TRBD2. This CDR3 contains 17 residues. The V segment lost 3 bases and the J segment 6 bases; nucleotides outside the gene matches: 9. Germline V CDR1 and CDR2: SGHTA, FQGTGA. The CDR3 bases are TGTGCCAGCAGCTTGGGAATAGCGGGAGGGATTGCCGGGGAGCTGTTTTTT. As protein: CASSLGIAGGIAGELFF.

This clone turned up a few times. At one end the junction does not follow the germline gene, possibly because of a read error. The rearrangement uses TRBV2 and TRBJ1-5, with D unclear. The CDR3 is 13 amino acids. Germline V lookup: CDR1 SNHLY, CDR2 FYNNEI. The CDR3 loop reads CASSDESNQPKYF. The CDR3 coding sequence is TGTGCCAGCAGTGATGAGAGCAATCAGCCCAAGTATTTT.

This clone occurred many times. The rearrangement links TRBV29-1 to TRBJ2-5; 7 nucleotides line up with TRBD2. The CDR3 length is 14 residues. The ends lost 6 bases at V and 4 bases at J; junction bases unmatched: 11. Germline loops: CDR1 SQVTM, CDR2 ANQGSEA. CDR3 DNA sequence: TGCAGCGTCGACGGGCCGGGAGGAACAGAGACCCAGTACTTC. Protein sequence: CSVDGPGGTETQYF.

This clone was recorded many times. The rearrangement uses TRBV7-9 and TRBJ1-5; D gene uncertain. Germline assignment: CDR1 SEHNR and CDR2 FQNEAQ (reference sequence). The CDR3 extends over 13 amino acids. V gave up 3 bases and J gave up 4 bases, with 7 bases separating them. CDR3 loop: CASSFNGNQPQHF. In DNA, the CDR3 is TGTGCCAGCAGCTTCAACGGTAATCAGCCCCAGCATTTT.

This clone was found many times. The chain recombines TRBV5-1 with TRBJ1-2, with D uncertain. Germline loops: CDR1 SGHRS, CDR2 YFSETQ. V lost 0 bases, J lost 4 bases, and 10 bases lay in between. The CDR3 is 14 amino acids. Written as DNA, the CDR3 is TGCGCCAGCAGCTTGGATCAGGTTGGCTATGGCTACACCTTC. It encodes CASSLDQVGYGYTF.

The rearrangement uses TRBV27 and TRBJ2-7; 7 positions match TRBD2. V was pared by 5 bases and J by 5 bases, with 30 bases of the junction left unmatched. CDR3 length: 21 amino acids. The germline CDR1 and CDR2 sequences are MNHEY and SMNVEV (reference sequence). CDR3 loop: CASSPYFEGRLAGERGHEQYF. CDR3 in DNA: TGTGCCAGCAGTCCCTACTTCGAGGGCCGACTAGCTGGAGAACGAGGCCACGAGCAGTACTTC.

This clone appeared a few times. The chain is built from TRBV29-1 and TRBJ2-7; D gene unclear. Germline CDR1 SQVTM, CDR2 ANQGSEA. The germline V and J ends were trimmed by 7 bases and 1 base, with 14 bases remaining between them. This CDR3 has 13 residues. The CDR3 DNA follows: TGCAGCGCTCCGGCCCTTTCTTCCTACGAGCAGTACTTC. This gives the protein CSAPALSSYEQYF.

This clone came up many times. The rearrangement joins TRBV29-1 to TRBJ2-7, with 12 nucleotides matching TRBD1. J lost 2 bases, V lost 1 base, and 9 bases had no gene match. From germline, CDR1 is SQVTM and CDR2 ANQGSEA. The CDR3 totals 17 residues. The CDR3 region is CSVEGHPGTGGTYEQYF. In DNA form, the CDR3 reads TGCAGCGTTGAAGGCCACCCCGGGACAGGGGGCACCTACGAGCAGTACTTC.

This clone appeared a few times. J is TRBJ2-3 and V is TRBV6-2 or TRBV6-3, with D hard to call. The CDR3 is 15 amino acids. Germline V lookup: CDR1 MNHEY, CDR2 SVGEGT. Trimming pared 0 bases from V and 3 bases from J, leaving 10 bases between. The CDR3 reads CASSYSVRETDTQYF. CDR3 DNA sequence: TGTGCCAGCAGTTACTCCGTGAGAGAGACAGATACGCAGTATTTT.

This clone was observed many times. This chain links TRBV20-1 with TRBJ1-4; TRBD1 aligns across 8 bases. This CDR3 region has 15 residues. Trimming took 0 bases from V and 8 from J; bases not matched to a gene: 8. Per germline, CDR1 DFQATT and CDR2 SNEGSKA (reference sequence). CDR3 in amino acids: CSARDPQGAQEKLFF. CDR3 coding DNA: TGCAGTGCTAGAGATCCCCAGGGGGCGCAAGAAAAACTGTTTTTT.

On this clone: Its ends do not fully match the called genes, so a read error is possible. The V and J genes are TRBV25-1 and TRBJ2-1; D gene unclear. This CDR3 has 12 amino acids. Germline assignment: CDR1 MGHDK and CDR2 SYGVNS. The CDR3 nucleotides are TGTGCCAGCAGTGAAACATACAATGAGCTGTTCTTC. It yields the protein CASSETYNELFF.

This sequence joins TRBV6-1 and TRBJ2-1, with 8 bases lining up with TRBD1. The CDR3 covers 16 residues. V dropped 5 bases and J dropped 7; count of bases not matched to a gene: 13. Germline-derived CDR1 and CDR2 are MNHNS and SASEGT. In DNA form, the CDR3 reads TGTGCCAGCAGTACCTTAACAGGGGGTAGGAGGAATGAGCAGTTCTTC. Its protein product is CASSTLTGGRRNEQFF.

This clone has a count of ten or more. V is TRBV7-9 and J is TRBJ1-2; TRBD1 agrees at 10 bases. This CDR3 region has 16 residues. CDR1 and CDR2 from the germline V gene are SEHNR and FQNEAQ (reference sequence). Trimming removed 4 bases from V and 4 bases from J; junction bases left unmatched: 9. The CDR3 nucleotides read TGTGCCAGCAGCTCCCTTACCGGGACAGGGGTCTATGGCTACACCTTC. Translating gives CASSSLTGTGVYGYTF.

The chain uses TRBV28 and TRBJ2-7, with 7 bases fitting TRBD1. CDR1 MDHEN and CDR2 SYDVKM come from the germline V gene. V gave up 5 bases and J gave up 6 bases; unmatched junction bases: 10. The CDR3 length is 14 residues. As DNA, the CDR3 is TGTGCCAGCAGTATCCCCGGGTCAGGGGGCGAGCAGTACTTC. Encoded protein: CASSIPGSGGEQYF.

This clone has more than one count but fewer than ten. This chain connects TRBV27 to TRBJ2-7; TRBD2 matches 14 bases. This CDR3 region has 16 residues. Trimming removed 4 bases from V and 7 bases from J; junction bases left unmatched: 9. Per germline, CDR1 MNHEY and CDR2 SMNVEV (reference sequence). The DNA of the CDR3 is TGTGCCAGCAGTTCGCGACTAGCGGGAGGGGCGGGGGAGCAGTACTTC. Translating it yields CASSSRLAGGAGEQYF.

The chain uses TRBV18 and TRBJ2-7; 9 nucleotides agree with TRBD1. From germline, CDR1 is KGHSH and CDR2 LQKENI. J lost 1 base, V lost 2 bases, and 6 bases had no gene match. This CDR3 is built from 16 residues. The CDR3 is CASSPIAGTGSYEQYF. Here the CDR3 DNA reads TGTGCCAGCTCACCAATAGCCGGGACAGGGTCCTACGAGCAGTACTTC.

This clone was counted a few times. V is TRBV5-6 and J is TRBJ1-3; D call uncertain. V was cut by 0 bases and J by 2 bases, with 3 bases left in between. Germline CDR1 and CDR2: SGHDT and YYEEEE. This CDR3 comprises 13 residues. The CDR3 DNA reads as TGTGCCAGCAGCTTGGGACCTGGAAACACCATATATTTT. Its protein product is CASSLGPGNTIYF.

This clone turned up a few times. One junction end disagrees with the germline gene, perhaps due to a read error. The chain recombines TRBV3-1 with TRBJ2-1; TRBD2 might be the D (5 bases). The CDR3 loop spans 15 amino acids. Germline CDR1 reads LGHDT; CDR2 reads YNNKEL (reference sequence). This CDR3 is CTSSQDGGTKAEQFF. CDR3 in DNA: TGTACCAGCAGCCAAGATGGAGGAACAAAGGCTGAGCAGTTCTTC.

The sample holds a few counts of this clone. The chain is built from TRBV7-8 and TRBJ1-5; TRBD1 aligns across 8 bases. Germline trimming cut 1 base from V and 6 bases from J; bases unmatched to any gene: 8. The CDR3 spans 16 residues. Looked up from germline, CDR1 is SGHVS and CDR2 is FQNEAQ. CDR3 nucleotides: TGTGCCAGCAGCTTAGGGGGGGACAGGAGAGTTCAGCCCCAGCATTTT. Protein: CASSLGGDRRVQPQHF.

This clone was counted only a few times. This sequence joins TRBV6-1 and TRBJ2-1; either TRBD1 or TRBD2 may fit D (5 bases each). Germline V gives CDR1 MNHNS, CDR2 SASEGT. The CDR3 is made up of 15 amino acids. V shed 4 bases and J shed 4 bases, with 14 bases lying between them. DNA of the CDR3: TGTGCCAGCAGTGGGGGGAATGGCTTGTACAATGAGCAGTTCTTC. Its protein product is CASSGGNGLYNEQFF.

Many counts were recorded for this clone. This chain connects TRBV4-1 to TRBJ2-1, with 9 positions matching TRBD2. The CDR3 has 15 amino acids. V was pared by 0 bases and J by 7 bases, with 4 bases of the junction left unmatched. Germline CDR1 MGHRA, CDR2 YSYEKL. CDR3 in DNA: TGCGCCAGCAGCCAAGATCTCGGACTAGCGAATGAGCAGTTCTTC. It specifies CASSQDLGLANEQFF.

As to this clone: One end of the junction varies from germline; a read error may be responsible. The genes are TRBV28 and TRBJ2-3; D is unclear. This CDR3 contains 13 residues. Germline V CDR1 and CDR2: MDHEN, SYDVKM. CDR3 loop: CARRRSGTDKQYF. CDR3 in DNA: TGTGCCAGAAGACGGTCCGGCACAGATAAGCAGTATTTT.

This clone has only a few counts. V and J are TRBV28 and TRBJ2-3, with 7 bases identical to TRBD1. Germline V gene sequence: CDR1 MDHEN, CDR2 SYDVKM. The junction had 15 bases not matched to a gene; V was cut back by 11 bases and J by 1 base. CDR3 length: 16 residues. The CDR3 spells CALRPLRGHGTDTQYF. The CDR3 DNA follows: TGTGCCCTTAGACCCTTGAGGGGGCATGGCACAGATACGCAGTATTTT.

This clone was seen at least ten times. A read error may be the cause here, since a much bigger clone is one base away. The J gene is TRBJ2-2, the V gene TRBV19, with D hard to call. Germline CDR1 reads LNHDA; CDR2 reads SQIVND (reference sequence). This CDR3 has 13 residues. V lost 5 bases and J lost 6, with 10 bases in between. In DNA, the CDR3 is TGTGCCAGTAGTGTAATAAACGCCGGGGAGCTGTTTTTT. Its translation is CASSVINAGELFF.